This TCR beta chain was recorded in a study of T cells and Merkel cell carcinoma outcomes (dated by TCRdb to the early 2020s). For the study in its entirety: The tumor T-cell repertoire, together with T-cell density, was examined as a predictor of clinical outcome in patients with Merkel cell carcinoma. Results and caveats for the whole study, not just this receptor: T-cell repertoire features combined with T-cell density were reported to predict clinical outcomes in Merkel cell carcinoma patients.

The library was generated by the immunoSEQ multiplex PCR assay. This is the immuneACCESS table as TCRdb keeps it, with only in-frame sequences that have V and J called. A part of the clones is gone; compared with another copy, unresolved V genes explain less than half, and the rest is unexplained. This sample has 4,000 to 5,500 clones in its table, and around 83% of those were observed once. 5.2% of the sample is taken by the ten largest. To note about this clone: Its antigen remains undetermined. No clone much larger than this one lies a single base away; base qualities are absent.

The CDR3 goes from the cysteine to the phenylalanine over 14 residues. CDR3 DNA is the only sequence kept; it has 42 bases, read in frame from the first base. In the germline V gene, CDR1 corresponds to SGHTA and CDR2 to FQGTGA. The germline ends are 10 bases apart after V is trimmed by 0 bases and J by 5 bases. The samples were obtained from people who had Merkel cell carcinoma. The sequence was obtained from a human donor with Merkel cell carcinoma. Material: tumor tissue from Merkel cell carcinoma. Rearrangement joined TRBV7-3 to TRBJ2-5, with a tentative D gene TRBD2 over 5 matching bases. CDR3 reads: CASSLTRVAETQYF. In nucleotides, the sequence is TGTGCCAGCAGCTTAACGAGGGTAGCGGAGACCCAGTACTTC.